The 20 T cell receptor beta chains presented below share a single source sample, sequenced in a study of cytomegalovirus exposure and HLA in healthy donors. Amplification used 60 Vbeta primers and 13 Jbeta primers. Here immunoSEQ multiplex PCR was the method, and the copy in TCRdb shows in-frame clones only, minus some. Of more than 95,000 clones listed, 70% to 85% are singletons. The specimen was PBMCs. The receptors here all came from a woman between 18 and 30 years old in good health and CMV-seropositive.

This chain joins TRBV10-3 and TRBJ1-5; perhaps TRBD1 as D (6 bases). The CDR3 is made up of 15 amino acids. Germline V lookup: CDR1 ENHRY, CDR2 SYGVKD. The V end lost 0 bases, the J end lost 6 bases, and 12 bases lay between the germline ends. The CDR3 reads CAISESSGGGQPQHF. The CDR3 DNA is TGTGCCATCAGTGAGTCGAGCGGGGGCGGTCAGCCCCAGCATTTT.

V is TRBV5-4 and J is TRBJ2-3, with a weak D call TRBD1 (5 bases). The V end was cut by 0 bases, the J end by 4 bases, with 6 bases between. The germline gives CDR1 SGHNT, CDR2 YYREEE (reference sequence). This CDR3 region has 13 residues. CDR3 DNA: TGTGCCAGCAGCTTGGTACAGGCAGATACGCAGTATTTT. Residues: CASSLVQADTQYF.

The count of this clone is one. CDR3 sequence: CASSITTGTGAYNEQFF. DNA for the CDR3: TGCGCCAGCAGCATTACCACCGGGACAGGAGCCTACAATGAGCAGTTCTTC. The V and J genes are TRBV4-1 and TRBJ2-1, with TRBD1 matching over 8 bases. J gave up 2 bases and V 5 bases, and 11 bases lay outside the gene matches. The germline V gene has CDR1 MGHRA and CDR2 YSYEKL. This CDR3 is built from 17 residues.

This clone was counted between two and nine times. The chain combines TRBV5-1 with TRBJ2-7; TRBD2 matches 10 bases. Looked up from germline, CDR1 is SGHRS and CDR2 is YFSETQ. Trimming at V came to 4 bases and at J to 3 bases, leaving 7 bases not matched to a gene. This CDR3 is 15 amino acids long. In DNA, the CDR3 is TGCGCCAGCAGCGAAGGGACTAGCGATCACTACGAGCAGTACTTC. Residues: CASSEGTSDHYEQYF. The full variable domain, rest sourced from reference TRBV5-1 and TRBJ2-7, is KAGVTQTPRYLIKTRGQQVTLSCSPISGHRSVSWYQQTPGQGLQFLFEYFSETQRNKGNFPGRFSGRQFSNSRSEMNVSTLELGDSALYLCASSEGTSDHYEQYFGPGTRLTVT.

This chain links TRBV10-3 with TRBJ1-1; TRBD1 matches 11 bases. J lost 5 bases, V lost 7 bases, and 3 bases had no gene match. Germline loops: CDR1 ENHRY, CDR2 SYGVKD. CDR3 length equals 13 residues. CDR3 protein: CAIKGQGGTEAFF. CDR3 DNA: TGTGCCATCAAGGGACAGGGGGGGACTGAAGCTTTCTTT.

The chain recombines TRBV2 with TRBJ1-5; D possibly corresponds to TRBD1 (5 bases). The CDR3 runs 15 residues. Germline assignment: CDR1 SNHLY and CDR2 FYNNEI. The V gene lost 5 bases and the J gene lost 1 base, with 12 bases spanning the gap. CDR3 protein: CASSRQLKSNQPQHF. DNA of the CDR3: TGTGCCAGCAGTAGACAGCTGAAGAGCAATCAGCCCCAGCATTTT.

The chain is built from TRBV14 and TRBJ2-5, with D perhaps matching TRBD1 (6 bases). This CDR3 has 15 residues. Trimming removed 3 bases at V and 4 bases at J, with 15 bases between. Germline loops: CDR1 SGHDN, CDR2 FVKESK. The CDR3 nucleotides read TGTGCCAGCAGCCACAGAAACAGGGAAGGAGAGACCCAGTACTTC. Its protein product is CASSHRNREGETQYF.

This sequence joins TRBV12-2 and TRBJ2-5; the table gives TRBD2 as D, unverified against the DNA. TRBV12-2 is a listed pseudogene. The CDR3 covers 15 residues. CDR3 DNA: TGTGCAAGTCGCTTACTAGCGGGGACTACGGAGACCCAGTACTTC. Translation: CASRLLAGTTETQYF.

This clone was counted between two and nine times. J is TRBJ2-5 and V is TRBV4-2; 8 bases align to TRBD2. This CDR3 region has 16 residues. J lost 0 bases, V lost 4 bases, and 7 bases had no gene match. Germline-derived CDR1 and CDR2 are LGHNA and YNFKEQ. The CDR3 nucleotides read TGTGCCAGCAGCCCAACTAGCGGAGCGTACCAAGAGACCCAGTACTTC. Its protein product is CASSPTSGAYQETQYF.

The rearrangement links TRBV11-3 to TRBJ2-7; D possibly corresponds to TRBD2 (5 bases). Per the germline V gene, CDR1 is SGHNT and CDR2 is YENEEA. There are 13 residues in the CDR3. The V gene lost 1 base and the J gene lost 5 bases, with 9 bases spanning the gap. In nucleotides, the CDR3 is TGTGCCAGCAGCTTAGGCCTAGCTGACGAGCAGTACTTC. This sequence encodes CASSLGLADEQYF.

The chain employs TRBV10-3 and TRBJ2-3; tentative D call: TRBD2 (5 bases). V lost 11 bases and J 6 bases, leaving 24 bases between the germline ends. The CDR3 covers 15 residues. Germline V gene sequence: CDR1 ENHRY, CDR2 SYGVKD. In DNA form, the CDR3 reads TGTGCCGCCCGACCCTCGGGGAGCCGAGGGGATACGCAGTATTTT. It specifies CAARPSGSRGDTQYF.

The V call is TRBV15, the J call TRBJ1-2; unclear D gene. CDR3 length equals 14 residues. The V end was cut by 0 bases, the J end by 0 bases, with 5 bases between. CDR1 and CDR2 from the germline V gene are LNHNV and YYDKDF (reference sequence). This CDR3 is CATSRDSANYGYTF. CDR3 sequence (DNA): TGTGCCACCAGCAGAGACTCGGCTAACTATGGCTACACCTTC.

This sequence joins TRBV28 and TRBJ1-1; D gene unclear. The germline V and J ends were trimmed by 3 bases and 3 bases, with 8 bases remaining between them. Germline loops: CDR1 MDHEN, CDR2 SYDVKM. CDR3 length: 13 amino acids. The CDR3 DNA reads TGTGCCAGCAGTTTGGTGCACTACACTGAAGCTTTCTTT. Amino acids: CASSLVHYTEAFF.

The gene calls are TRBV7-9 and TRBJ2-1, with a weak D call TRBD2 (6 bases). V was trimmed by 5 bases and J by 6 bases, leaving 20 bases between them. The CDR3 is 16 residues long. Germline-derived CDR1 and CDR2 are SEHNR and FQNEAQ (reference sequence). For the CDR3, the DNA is TGTGCCAGCAGCCCGCCCCGGGCGGGGATGGGCAATGAGCAGTTCTTC. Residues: CASSPPRAGMGNEQFF.

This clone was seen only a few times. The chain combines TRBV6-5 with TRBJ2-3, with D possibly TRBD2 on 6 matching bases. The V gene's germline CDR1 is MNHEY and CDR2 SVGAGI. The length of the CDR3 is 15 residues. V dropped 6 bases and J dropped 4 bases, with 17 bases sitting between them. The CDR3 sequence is CASRPGGISSDTQYF. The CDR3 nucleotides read TGTGCCAGCAGGCCAGGCGGGATAAGTTCAGATACGCAGTATTTT.

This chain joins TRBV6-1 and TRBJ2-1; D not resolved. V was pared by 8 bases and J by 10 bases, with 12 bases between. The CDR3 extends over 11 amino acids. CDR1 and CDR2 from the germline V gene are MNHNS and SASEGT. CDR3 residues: CASSSFREQFF. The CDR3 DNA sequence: TGTGCCAGCTCTAGTTTTAGGGAGCAGTTCTTC.

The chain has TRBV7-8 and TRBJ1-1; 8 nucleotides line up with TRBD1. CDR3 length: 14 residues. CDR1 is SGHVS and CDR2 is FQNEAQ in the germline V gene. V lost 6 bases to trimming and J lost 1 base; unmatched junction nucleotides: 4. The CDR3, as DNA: TGTGCCAGCAGGAGGGACAGGCAGAACACTGAAGCTTTCTTT. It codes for CASRRDRQNTEAFF.

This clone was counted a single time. The CDR3 nucleotides read TGTGCCAGCAGCCCGGGGGGGAGACACAATGAGCAGTTCTTC. Amino acids: CASSPGGRHNEQFF. The V call is TRBV5-6, the J call TRBJ2-1; 8 bases map to TRBD2. CDR1 and CDR2 from the germline V gene are SGHDT and YYEEEE. This CDR3 spans 14 amino acids. V gave up 4 bases and J gave up 5 bases; unmatched junction bases: 5.

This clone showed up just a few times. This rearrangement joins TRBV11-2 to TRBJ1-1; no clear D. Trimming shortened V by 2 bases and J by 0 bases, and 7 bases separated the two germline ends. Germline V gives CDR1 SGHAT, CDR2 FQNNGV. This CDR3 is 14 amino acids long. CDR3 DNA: TGTGCCAGCAGCTTAACTGGGCTGAACACTGAAGCTTTCTTT. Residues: CASSLTGLNTEAFF.

Written as DNA, the CDR3 is TGTGCCTGGAGTGTACAGGGATTTCAGCCCCAGCATTTT. Amino acid sequence: CAWSVQGFQPQHF. The gene calls are TRBV30 and TRBJ1-5, with a weak D call TRBD1 (6 bases). From germline, CDR1 is GTSNPN and CDR2 SVGIG (reference sequence). Trimming took 0 bases from V and 6 from J, leaving 9 bases between them. This CDR3 spans 13 amino acids.